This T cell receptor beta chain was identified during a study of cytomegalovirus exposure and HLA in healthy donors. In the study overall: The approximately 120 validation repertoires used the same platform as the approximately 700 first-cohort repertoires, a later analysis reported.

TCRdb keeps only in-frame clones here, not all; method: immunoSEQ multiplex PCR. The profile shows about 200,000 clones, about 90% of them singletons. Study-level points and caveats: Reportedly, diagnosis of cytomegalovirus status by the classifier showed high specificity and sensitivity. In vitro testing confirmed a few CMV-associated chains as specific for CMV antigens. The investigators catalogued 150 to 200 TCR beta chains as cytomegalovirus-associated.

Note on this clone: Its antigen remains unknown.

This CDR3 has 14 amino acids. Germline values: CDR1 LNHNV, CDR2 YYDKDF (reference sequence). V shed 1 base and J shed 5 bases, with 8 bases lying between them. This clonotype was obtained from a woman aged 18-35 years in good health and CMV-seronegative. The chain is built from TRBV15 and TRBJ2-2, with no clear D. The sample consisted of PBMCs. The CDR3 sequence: CATSRVAWTGELFF. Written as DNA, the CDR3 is TGTGCCACCAGCAGAGTCGCGTGGACCGGGGAGCTGTTTTTT.